This is a list of T cell receptor beta chains from one sample in a study of blood T cells in healthy people across ages. TCRdb ran MiXCR on the 5' RACE reads and lists one entry per CDR3 protein. The data show 1.5 million to 2 million distinct CDR3 sequences, roughly 28% seen once. Sequencing was performed on blood. The receptor set was obtained from a woman aged 30 to 39 in good health. The CDR3 runs from the conserved cysteine through the conserved F or W. The D gene is left open where the match is weak. The size field is filled for only some rows; it gives once, few, many or a size class.

15,NA,TRBJ2-3,NA,TRBV6-4,TGTGCCAGCAGTGAGACTTGGGGCCCTCTGGGGACGCAGTATTTT,CASSETWGPLGTQYF
13,NA,TRBJ2-7,few,TRBV5-1,TGCGCCAGCAGCTTGGGAGGGACATTCGAGCAGTACTTC,CASSLGGTFEQYF
15,TRBD1,TRBJ2-1,NA,TRBV7-2,TGTGCCAGCAGCTTTCTCAGGGACAGGGGTAATGAGCAGTTCTTC,CASSFLRDRGNEQFF
13,TRBD2,TRBJ2-7,few,TRBV5-5,TGTGCCAGCAGCTTCTCGGGGGGGTCCGGGCAGTACTTC,CASSFSGGSGQYF
15,TRBD2,TRBJ2-7,NA,TRBV6-2/TRBV6-3,TGTGCCAGCAGTTCGCAGGCTAGCGGCTCCTACGAGCAGTACTTC,CASSSQASGSYEQYF
15,NA,TRBJ2-3,many,TRBV29-1,TGCAGCGTTGAAGACGTCGTGGCTAGCACAGATACGCAGTATTTT,CSVEDVVASTDTQYF
14,TRBD2,TRBJ2-1,few,TRBV11-2,TGTGCCAGCAGCTTAATTGGCGGGAGCGGGGAGCAGTTCTTC,CASSLIGGSGEQFF
17,TRBD1,TRBJ1-2,NA,TRBV4-3,TGCGCCAGCAGCCAAGCCGGGACAGGAACTTTTAACTATGGCTACACCTTC,CASSQAGTGTFNYGYTF
15,NA,TRBJ1-1,NA,TRBV25-1,TGTGCCAGCAGTGAGTCATCTGGATATGACACTGAAGCTTTCTTT,CASSESSGYDTEAFF
13,NA,TRBJ2-1,few,TRBV11-2,TGTGCCAGCAGCTTAAAGGGGATCCATGAGCAGTTCTTC,CASSLKGIHEQFF
15,TRBD1,TRBJ2-7,NA,TRBV28,TGTGCCAGCAGCATAGTGACAGGGGGGAAGTACGAGCAGTACTTC,CASSIVTGGKYEQYF
15,TRBD2,TRBJ2-1,few,TRBV9,TGTGCCAGCGCTGTCGGCGGGAGCTCCTACAATGAGCAGTTCTTC,CASAVGGSSYNEQFF
13,NA,TRBJ2-7,many,TRBV3-1,TGTGCCAGCAGCCAGCGTTCTGGTTACGAGCAGTACTTC,CASSQRSGYEQYF
12,NA,TRBJ2-5,many,TRBV7-2,TGTGCCAGCGGTTTCCCAAAAGAGACCCAGTACTTC,CASGFPKETQYF
17,TRBD2,TRBJ2-5,NA,TRBV19,TGTGCCAGTAGTATTTGGACTAGCGGGGGAGCTCAAGAGACCCAGTACTTC,CASSIWTSGGAQETQYF
15,TRBD2,TRBJ2-1,NA,TRBV27,TGTGCCAGCGGACTCAGCGGGAGGGCCAGGGATGAGCAGTTCTTC,CASGLSGRARDEQFF
15,TRBD1,TRBJ2-6,many,TRBV5-1,TGCGCCAGCAGCCTCCACAGGGGTGGGGCCAACGTCCTGACTTTC,CASSLHRGGANVLTF
14,TRBD1,TRBJ1-2,NA,TRBV5-1,TGCGCCAGCGGCGAAGGGACAGGGAACTATGGCTACACCTTC,CASGEGTGNYGYTF
14,TRBD2,TRBJ2-1,NA,TRBV20-1,TGCAGTGCCGTCAGTAGCGGGGGGGCCGATGAGCAGTTCTTC,CSAVSSGGADEQFF
13,NA,TRBJ1-1,NA,TRBV7-9,TGTGCCAGCAGGGACGAGGGGAACACTGAAGCTTTCTTT,CASRDEGNTEAFF
16,TRBD2,TRBJ2-3,NA,TRBV14,TGTGCCAGCAGCCCACCGGGACTAGCGGGAGTAGATACGCAGTATTTT,CASSPPGLAGVDTQYF
12,NA,TRBJ2-7,NA,TRBV2,TGTGCCAGCGGAATCGGCCGGAACGAGCAGTACTTC,CASGIGRNEQYF
12,NA,TRBJ1-1,NA,TRBV5-1,TGCGCCAGCAGCCCTCGGGGGCTTGAAGCTTTCTTT,CASSPRGLEAFF
14,NA,TRBJ1-5,few,TRBV20-1,TGCAGTGCTAGAGCGGGGGGAGTATCGCAGCCCCAGCATTTT,CSARAGGVSQPQHF
16,NA,TRBJ1-2,NA,TRBV7-9,TGTGCCAGCAGCTTCGGGGGCGTTGGGGGGTTTTATGGCTACACCTTC,CASSFGGVGGFYGYTF
17,NA,TRBJ2-6,many,TRBV20-1,TGCAGTGCTAGAGATCTAGGGAGGGGGCCAGGGGCCAACGTCCTGACTTTC,CSARDLGRGPGANVLTF